The clone carrying this TCR beta chain was observed many times. The antigen is undetermined. This entry is derived from a study of spatial heterogeneity in lung cancer. In the study overall: Detection of beta-chain sequences consistently exceeded that of alpha-chain sequences. The library had UMIs, and each TCR and UMI pair averaged more than ten raw reads.

The sample's time point: sample taken at primary tumor resection. Sequencing covered unsorted whole RNA taken from tumor, nontumor lung or frozen PBMC. TCRdb re-derived calls from the 5' RACE reads in MiXCR, one entry per CDR3 protein. The table has tens of thousands of distinct CDR3 sequences, 15% to 25% seen once; the top ten hold around 5.9%. Whole-study results and caveats: TCRs found ubiquitously expanded in tumor appeared in blood more at resection than at follow-up.

Per germline, CDR1 SEHNR and CDR2 FQNEAQ (reference sequence). V trimming: 5 bases; J trimming: 5 bases; junction bases outside the gene matches: 7. The CDR3 is 16 amino acids. This rearrangement joins TRBV7-9 to TRBJ2-1, with 12 nucleotides matching TRBD2. This receptor was identified in a male donor with early-stage non-small cell lung cancer. Sequencing used PBMCs, obtained at surgery. DNA for the CDR3: TGTGCCAGCAGCCCTGGGACTAGCGGGTATAACAATGAGCAGTTCTTC. This gives the protein CASSPGTSGYNNEQFF.